The rows below give T cell receptor beta chains drawn from one sample of a study of beta chain features in type 1 diabetes. Some clones are missing from TCRdb's copy, which holds only in-frame ones; the method was immunoSEQ multiplex PCR. The sample contains 300,000 to 350,000 clones, around a fifth of which appear only once. Sequencing was done on a sample of naive CD4+ T cells from blood. The receptors here all came from a woman aged 18-35 years in good health. CDR3s include the opening cysteine and the closing phenylalanine or tryptophan. Each record gives: J gene, clone size, V gene, D gene, CDR3 protein, CDR3 DNA. D genes are given only for firm matches. A row's size may be missing; if present it is once, few, many or a size class.

TRBJ1-3,-,TRBV29-1,-,CSVEEGYSGNTIYF,TGCAGCGTTGAGGAGGGCTACTCTGGAAACACCATATATTTT
TRBJ2-3,few,TRBV2,TRBD2,CASSQTSGPQRYF,TGTGCCAGCAGTCAGACTAGCGGGCCTCAAAGGTATTTT
TRBJ1-5,-,TRBV4-3,-,CASSQDAGDQPQHF,TGCGCCAGCAGCCAAGATGCCGGGGATCAGCCCCAGCATTTT
TRBJ2-5,few,TRBV6-5,TRBD2,CATRSGLAGALTQYF,TGTGCCACAAGATCTGGACTAGCGGGAGCCCTGACCCAGTACTTC
TRBJ2-3,-,TRBV7-2,TRBD1,CASSTRRDRAGTQYF,TGTGCCAGCAGCACACGCCGGGACAGGGCGGGTACGCAGTATTTT
TRBJ2-7,-,TRBV4-1,TRBD2,CASSQGGFSSYEQYF,TGCGCCAGCAGCCAGGGGGGGTTCAGCTCCTACGAGCAGTACTTC
TRBJ2-7,few,TRBV7-8,-,CASSLGRSYEQYF,TGTGCCAGCAGCTTAGGCAGGTCCTACGAGCAGTACTTC
TRBJ2-3,-,TRBV4-1,TRBD2,CASTRTSGRDTQYF,TGCGCCAGCACCAGGACTAGCGGTAGAGATACGCAGTATTTT
TRBJ2-1,-,TRBV29-1,TRBD2,CSVASSGGYNEQFF,TGCAGCGTTGCTTCTAGCGGGGGATACAATGAGCAGTTCTTC
TRBJ1-4,-,TRBV4-1,TRBD1,CASSQARWTGGGTNEKLFF,TGCGCCAGCAGCCAAGCTCGTTGGACAGGAGGGGGAACTAATGAAAAACTGTTTTTT
TRBJ2-7,-,TRBV6-1,-,CASSLQEGTYEQYF,TGTGCCAGCAGTCTACAGGAGGGGACCTACGAGCAGTACTTC
TRBJ2-7,-,TRBV7-9,-,CASAVSSYEQYF,TGTGCCAGCGCCGTCAGCTCCTACGAGCAGTACTTC
TRBJ2-3,-,TRBV4-3,-,CASSRVTGRADTQYF,TGCGCCAGCAGCCGAGTAACGGGGAGAGCAGATACGCAGTATTTT
TRBJ1-4,few,TRBV30,TRBD1,CAWIPGQGINEKLFF,TGTGCCTGGATTCCGGGACAGGGAATTAATGAAAAACTGTTTTTT
TRBJ1-1,-,TRBV6-7,TRBD1,CASSRDRVNTEAFF,TGTGCCAGCAGCCGGGACAGGGTAAACACTGAAGCTTTCTTT
TRBJ2-7,-,TRBV19,TRBD2,CASSRQRGGAEEQYF,TGTGCCAGTAGTCGCCAGCGGGGGGGTGCGGAGGAGCAGTACTTC
TRBJ2-5,-,TRBV2,TRBD2,CASSLREETQYF,TGTGCCAGCAGTTTGCGGGAGGAGACCCAGTACTTC
TRBJ1-2,few,TRBV10-3,-,CAISLQSNYGYTF,TGTGCCATCAGTTTACAGTCTAACTATGGCTACACCTTC
TRBJ2-5,-,TRBV19,TRBD1,CASSDGQGQETQYF,TGTGCCAGTTCCGACGGACAGGGCCAAGAGACCCAGTACTTC
TRBJ1-2,few,TRBV16,TRBD1,CASSQGQGYGYTF,TGTGCCAGCAGCCAGGGACAGGGCTATGGCTACACCTTC
TRBJ1-2,-,TRBV5-1,TRBD1,CASSQTTGVGYGYTF,TGCGCCAGCAGCCAAACGACAGGGGTTGGCTATGGCTACACCTTC
TRBJ2-6,few,TRBV4-3,-,CASSQVQGPGANVLTF,TGCGCCAGCAGCCAAGTCCAGGGCCCGGGGGCCAACGTCCTGACTTTC
TRBJ1-5,few,TRBV6-6,-,CASRQGSRGNQPQHF,TGTGCCAGCAGACAGGGATCCAGGGGCAATCAGCCCCAGCATTTT
TRBJ1-3,-,TRBV5-1,TRBD1,CASSGGQGANTIYF,TGCGCCAGCAGCGGGGGACAGGGTGCAAACACCATATATTTT
TRBJ2-7,few,TRBV1,-,CTSSRGLAQTSYEQYF,TGCACCAGCAGCCGAGGACTAGCTCAGACTTCCTACGAGCAGTACTTC
TRBJ1-3,-,TRBV9,-,CASSVGISDTIYF,TGTGCCAGCAGCGTAGGCATTTCGGACACCATATATTTT
TRBJ1-3,few,TRBV30,-,CAWSVRRTVQANTIYF,TGTGCCTGGAGTGTACGTCGGACAGTGCAGGCAAACACCATATATTTT
TRBJ2-5,few,TRBV4-1,TRBD2,CASSQAQLAHERETQYF,TGCGCCAGCAGCCAAGCCCAACTAGCGCACGAGAGGGAGACCCAGTACTTC
TRBJ2-4,-,TRBV29-1,-,CSVEDLSGWAKNIQYF,TGCAGCGTTGAAGACCTCTCAGGGTGGGCCAAAAACATTCAGTACTTC
TRBJ1-2,few,TRBV30,TRBD1,CAFDRETGYTF,TGTGCTTTCGACAGGGAAACTGGCTACACCTTC
TRBJ2-7,-,TRBV11-3,-,CASSLGRDHEQYF,TGTGCCAGCAGCTTAGGGCGGGACCACGAGCAGTACTTC
TRBJ1-2,-,TRBV10-3,-,CAIREGRGQDGYTF,TGTGCCATCAGGGAAGGAAGGGGCCAAGATGGCTACACCTTC
TRBJ1-2,few,TRBV18,-,CASSPAGDGYTF,TGTGCCAGCTCACCAGCAGGGGATGGCTACACCTTC
TRBJ2-1,-,TRBV6-6,-,CASSPTVRGYGVEQFF,TGTGCCAGCAGCCCTACCGTCAGGGGTTACGGGGTTGAGCAGTTCTTC
TRBJ1-1,few,TRBV29-1,-,CSVDTTHNTEAFF,TGCAGCGTTGATACAACCCATAACACTGAAGCTTTCTTT
TRBJ1-1,few,TRBV9,-,CASSPPGTWSTEAFF,TGTGCCAGCAGCCCACCCGGGACTTGGAGCACTGAAGCTTTCTTT
TRBJ2-4,few,TRBV14,TRBD1,CASSQVRTGRPYF,TGTGCCAGCAGCCAAGTTAGGACAGGGCGGCCCTACTTC
TRBJ1-1,-,TRBV19,-,CASSIGRNTEAFF,TGTGCCAGTAGTATCGGGAGGAACACTGAAGCTTTCTTT
TRBJ2-3,once,TRBV7-9,TRBD2,CASSLMVAGATQYF,TGTGCCAGCAGCTTAATGGTAGCGGGAGCTACGCAGTATTTT
TRBJ1-1,-,TRBV9,TRBD1,CASSSGQGAYEAFF,TGTGCCAGCAGCTCCGGACAGGGAGCCTATGAAGCTTTCTTT